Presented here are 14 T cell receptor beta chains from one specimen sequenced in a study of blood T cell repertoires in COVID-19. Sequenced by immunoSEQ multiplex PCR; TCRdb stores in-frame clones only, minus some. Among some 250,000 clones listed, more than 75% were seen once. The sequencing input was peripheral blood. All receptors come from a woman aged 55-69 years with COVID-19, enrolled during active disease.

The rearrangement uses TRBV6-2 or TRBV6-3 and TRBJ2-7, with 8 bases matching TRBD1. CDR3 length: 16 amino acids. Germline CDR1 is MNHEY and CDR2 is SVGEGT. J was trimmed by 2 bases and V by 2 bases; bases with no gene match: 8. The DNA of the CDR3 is TGTGCCAGCAGTTACGTTTGGACAGGGATCGCCTACGAGCAGTACTTC. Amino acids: CASSYVWTGIAYEQYF.

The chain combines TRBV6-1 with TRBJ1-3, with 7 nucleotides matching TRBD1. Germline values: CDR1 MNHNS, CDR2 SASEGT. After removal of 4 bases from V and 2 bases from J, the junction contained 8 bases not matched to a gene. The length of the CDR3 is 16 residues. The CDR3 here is CASSVKRGLTGNTIYF. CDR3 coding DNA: TGTGCCAGCAGTGTTAAGAGGGGGCTCACTGGAAACACCATATATTTT.

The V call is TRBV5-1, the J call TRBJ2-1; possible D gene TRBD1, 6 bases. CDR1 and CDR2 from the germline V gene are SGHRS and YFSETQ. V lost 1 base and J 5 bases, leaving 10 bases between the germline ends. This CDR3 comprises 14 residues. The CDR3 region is CASSLPRGHNEQFF. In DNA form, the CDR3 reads TGCGCCAGCAGCTTGCCCAGGGGCCACAATGAGCAGTTCTTC.

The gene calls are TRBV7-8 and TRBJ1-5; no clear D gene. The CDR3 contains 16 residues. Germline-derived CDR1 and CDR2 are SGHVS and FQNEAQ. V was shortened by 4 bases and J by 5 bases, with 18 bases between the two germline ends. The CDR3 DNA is TGTGCCAGCAGCTCGGGAGGACCCGGGAGTCATCAGCCCCAGCATTTT. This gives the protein CASSSGGPGSHQPQHF.

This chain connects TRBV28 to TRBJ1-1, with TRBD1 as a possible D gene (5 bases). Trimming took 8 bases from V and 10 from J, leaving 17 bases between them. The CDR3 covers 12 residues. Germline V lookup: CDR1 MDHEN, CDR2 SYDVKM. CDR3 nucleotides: TGTGCCAGCCGCCCCACCGACAGCCGAGCTTTCTTT. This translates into CASRPTDSRAFF.

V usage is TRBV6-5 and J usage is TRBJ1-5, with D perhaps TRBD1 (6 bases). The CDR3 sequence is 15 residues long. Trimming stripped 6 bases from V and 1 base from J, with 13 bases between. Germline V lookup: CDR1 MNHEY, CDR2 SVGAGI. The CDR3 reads CASRATGTSNQPQHF. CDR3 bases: TGTGCCAGCAGGGCAACAGGGACCAGCAATCAGCCCCAGCATTTT.

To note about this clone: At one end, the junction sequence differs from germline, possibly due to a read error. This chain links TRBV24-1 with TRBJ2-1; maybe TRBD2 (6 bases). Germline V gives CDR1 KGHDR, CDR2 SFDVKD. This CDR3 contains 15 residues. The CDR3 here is CATTDSGSSYNEQFF. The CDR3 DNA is TGTGCCACCACTGATAGCGGCAGCTCCTACAATGAGCAGTTCTTC.

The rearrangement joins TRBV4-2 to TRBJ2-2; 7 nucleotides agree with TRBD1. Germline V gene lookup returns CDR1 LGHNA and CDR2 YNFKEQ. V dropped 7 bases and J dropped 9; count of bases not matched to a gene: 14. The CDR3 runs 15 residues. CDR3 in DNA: TGTGCCAGCACCACAGGGGTCCTCAAAGACCGGGAGCTGTTTTTT. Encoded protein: CASTTGVLKDRELFF.

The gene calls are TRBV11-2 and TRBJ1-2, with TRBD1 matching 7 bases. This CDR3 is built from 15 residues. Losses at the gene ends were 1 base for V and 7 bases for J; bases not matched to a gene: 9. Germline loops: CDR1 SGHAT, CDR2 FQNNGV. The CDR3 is CASSLAGQMAGGYTF. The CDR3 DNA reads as TGTGCCAGCAGCTTAGCGGGACAGATGGCAGGTGGCTACACCTTC.

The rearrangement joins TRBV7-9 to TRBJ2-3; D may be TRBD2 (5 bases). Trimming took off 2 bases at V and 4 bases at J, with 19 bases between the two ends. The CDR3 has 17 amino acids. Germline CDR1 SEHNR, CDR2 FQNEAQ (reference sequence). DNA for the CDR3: TGTGCCAGCAGCTTATGGCGAGCGGCGAGGGAGCCAGATACGCAGTATTTT. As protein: CASSLWRAAREPDTQYF.

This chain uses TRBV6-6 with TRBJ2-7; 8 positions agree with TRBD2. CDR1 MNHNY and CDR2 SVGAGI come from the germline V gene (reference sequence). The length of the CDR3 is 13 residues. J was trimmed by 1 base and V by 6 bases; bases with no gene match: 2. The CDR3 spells CASSIAGSYEQYF. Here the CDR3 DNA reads TGTGCCAGCAGCATAGCGGGATCCTACGAGCAGTACTTC.

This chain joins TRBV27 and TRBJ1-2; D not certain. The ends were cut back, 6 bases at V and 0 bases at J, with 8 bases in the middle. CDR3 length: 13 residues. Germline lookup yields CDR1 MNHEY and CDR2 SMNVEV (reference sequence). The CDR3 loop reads CASSQQPNYGYTF. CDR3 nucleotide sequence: TGTGCCAGCAGCCAACAGCCTAACTATGGCTACACCTTC.

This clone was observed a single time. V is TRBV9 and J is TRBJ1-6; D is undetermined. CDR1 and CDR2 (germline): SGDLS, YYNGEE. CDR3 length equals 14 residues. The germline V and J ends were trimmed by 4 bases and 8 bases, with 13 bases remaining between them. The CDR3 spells CASSPLPGDSPLHF. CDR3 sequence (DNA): TGTGCCAGCAGCCCCTTACCCGGGGATTCACCCCTCCACTTT.

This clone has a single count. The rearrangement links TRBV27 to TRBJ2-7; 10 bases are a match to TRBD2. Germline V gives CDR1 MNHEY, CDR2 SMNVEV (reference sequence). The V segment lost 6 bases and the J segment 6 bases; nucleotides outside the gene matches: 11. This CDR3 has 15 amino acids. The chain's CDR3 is CASSSARLAGAEQYF. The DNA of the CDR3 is TGTGCCAGCAGCAGTGCCCGGCTAGCGGGAGCCGAGCAGTACTTC.